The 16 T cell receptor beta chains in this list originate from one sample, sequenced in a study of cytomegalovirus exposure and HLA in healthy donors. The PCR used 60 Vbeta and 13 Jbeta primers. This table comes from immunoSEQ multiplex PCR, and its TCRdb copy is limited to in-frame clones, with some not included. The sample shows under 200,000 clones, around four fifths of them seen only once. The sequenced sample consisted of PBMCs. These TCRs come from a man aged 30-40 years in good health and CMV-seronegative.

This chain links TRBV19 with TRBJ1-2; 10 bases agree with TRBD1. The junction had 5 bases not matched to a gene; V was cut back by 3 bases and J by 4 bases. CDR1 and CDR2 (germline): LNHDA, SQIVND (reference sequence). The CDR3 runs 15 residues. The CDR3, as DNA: TGTGCCAGTAGTATCCCGACAGGGGGCGGCTATGGCTACACCTTC. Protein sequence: CASSIPTGGGYGYTF. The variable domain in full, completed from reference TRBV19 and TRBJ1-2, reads DGGITQSPKYLFRKEGQNVTLSCEQNLNHDAMYWYRQDPGQGLRLIYYSQIVNDFQKGDIAEGYSVSREKKESFPLTVTSAQKNPTAFYLCASSIPTGGGYGYTFGSGTRLTVV.

The CDR3 DNA reads as TGTGCCAGTAGTATACAGGGTCATGTTGGGGAGACCCAGTACTTC. Protein: CASSIQGHVGETQYF. The V and J genes are TRBV19 and TRBJ2-5, with D tentatively TRBD1 (5 bases). The CDR3 has 15 amino acids. The V gene lost 2 bases and the J gene lost 5 bases, with 15 bases spanning the gap. Germline CDR1 LNHDA, CDR2 SQIVND (reference sequence). Supplemented by reference TRBV19 and TRBJ2-5, the full variable domain reads DGGITQSPKYLFRKEGQNVTLSCEQNLNHDAMYWYRQDPGQGLRLIYYSQIVNDFQKGDIAEGYSVSREKKESFPLTVTSAQKNPTAFYLCASSIQGHVGETQYFGPGTRLLVL.

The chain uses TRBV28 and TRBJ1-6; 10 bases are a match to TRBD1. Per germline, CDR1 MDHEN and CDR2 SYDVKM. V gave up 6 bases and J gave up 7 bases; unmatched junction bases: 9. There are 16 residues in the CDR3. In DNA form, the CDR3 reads TGTGCCAGCAGCCCACCGGGACAGGGGATGAATTCACCCCTCCACTTT. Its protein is CASSPPGQGMNSPLHF.

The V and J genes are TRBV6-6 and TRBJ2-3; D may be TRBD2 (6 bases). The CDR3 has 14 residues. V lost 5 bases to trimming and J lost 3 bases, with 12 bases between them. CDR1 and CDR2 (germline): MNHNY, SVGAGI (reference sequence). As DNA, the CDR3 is TGTGCCAGCAGTCTCGGCGGGACGACAGATACGCAGTATTTT. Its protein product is CASSLGGTTDTQYF.

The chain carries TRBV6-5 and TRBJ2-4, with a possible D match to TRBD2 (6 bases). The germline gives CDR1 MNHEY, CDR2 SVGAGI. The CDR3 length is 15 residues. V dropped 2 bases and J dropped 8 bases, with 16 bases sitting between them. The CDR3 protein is CASSYGGQGWDIQYF. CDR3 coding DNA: TGTGCCAGCAGTTACGGAGGGCAGGGCTGGGACATTCAGTACTTC.

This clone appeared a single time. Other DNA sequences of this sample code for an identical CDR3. CDR3 sequence (DNA): TGTGCCAGTAGTACACAGGGGAACTATGGCTACACCTTC. Its protein is CASSTQGNYGYTF. V and J are TRBV19 and TRBJ1-2; 7 bases are a match to TRBD1. Germline V gives CDR1 LNHDA, CDR2 SQIVND (reference sequence). This CDR3 spans 13 amino acids. V dropped 4 bases and J dropped 2; count of bases not matched to a gene: 1.

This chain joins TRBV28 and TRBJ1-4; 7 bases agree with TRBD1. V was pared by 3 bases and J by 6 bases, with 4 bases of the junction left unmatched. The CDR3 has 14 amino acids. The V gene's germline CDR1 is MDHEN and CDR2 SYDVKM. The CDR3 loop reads CASSFDRVDEKLFF. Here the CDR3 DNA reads TGTGCCAGCAGTTTTGACAGGGTGGATGAAAAACTGTTTTTT.

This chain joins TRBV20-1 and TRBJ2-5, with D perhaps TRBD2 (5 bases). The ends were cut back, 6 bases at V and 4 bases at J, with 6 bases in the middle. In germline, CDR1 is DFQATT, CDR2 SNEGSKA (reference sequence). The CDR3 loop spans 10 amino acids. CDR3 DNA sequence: TGCAGTGCCCGGGGAGAGACCCAGTACTTC. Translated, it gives CSARGETQYF.

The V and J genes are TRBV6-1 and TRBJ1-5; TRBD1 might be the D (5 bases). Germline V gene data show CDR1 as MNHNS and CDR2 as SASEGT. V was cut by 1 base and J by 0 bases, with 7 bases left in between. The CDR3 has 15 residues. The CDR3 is CASSEGGGSNQPQHF. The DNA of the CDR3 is TGTGCCAGCAGTGAAGGGGGGGGTAGCAATCAGCCCCAGCATTTT.

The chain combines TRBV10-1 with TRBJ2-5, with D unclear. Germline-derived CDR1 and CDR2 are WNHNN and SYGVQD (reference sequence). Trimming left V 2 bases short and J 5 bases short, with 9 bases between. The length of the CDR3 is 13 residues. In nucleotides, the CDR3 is TGCGCCAGCAGTGAGGAGTATAGCGAGACCCAGTACTTC. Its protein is CASSEEYSETQYF.

CDR3 in amino acids: CASSSRAGPGTQYF. CDR3 nucleotides: TGCGCCAGCAGCTCTCGGGCGGGGCCGGGGACCCAGTACTTC. V gene TRBV5-1 combines with J gene TRBJ2-5, with D perhaps matching TRBD2 (6 bases). This CDR3 has 14 residues. CDR1 and CDR2 from the germline V gene are SGHRS and YFSETQ. V lost 3 bases, J lost 7 bases, and 16 bases lay in between. Full variable domain (rest looked up from reference TRBV5-1 and TRBJ2-5): KAGVTQTPRYLIKTRGQQVTLSCSPISGHRSVSWYQQTPGQGLQFLFEYFSETQRNKGNFPGRFSGRQFSNSRSEMNVSTLELGDSALYLCASSSRAGPGTQYFGPGTRLLVL.

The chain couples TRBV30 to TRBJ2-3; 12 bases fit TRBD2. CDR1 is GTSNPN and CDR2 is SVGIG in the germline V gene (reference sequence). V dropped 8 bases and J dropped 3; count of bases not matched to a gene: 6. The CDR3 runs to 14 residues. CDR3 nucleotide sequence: TGTGCCAAGACTAGCGGGAGAGGTACAGATACGCAGTATTTT. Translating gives CAKTSGRGTDTQYF. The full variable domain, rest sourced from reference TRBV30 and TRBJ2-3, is SQTIHQWPATLVQPVGSPLSLECTVEGTSNPNLYWYRQAAGRGLQLLFYSVGIGQISSEVPQNLSASRPQDRQFILSSKKLLLSDSGFYLCAKTSGRGTDTQYFGPGTRLTVL.

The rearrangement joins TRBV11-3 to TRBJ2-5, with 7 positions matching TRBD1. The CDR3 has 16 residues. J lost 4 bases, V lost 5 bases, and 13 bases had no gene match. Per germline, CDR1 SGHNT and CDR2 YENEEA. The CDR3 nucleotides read TGTGCCAGCAGCGCACGGCTTATGACAGGGATAGAGACCCAGTACTTC. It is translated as CASSARLMTGIETQYF.

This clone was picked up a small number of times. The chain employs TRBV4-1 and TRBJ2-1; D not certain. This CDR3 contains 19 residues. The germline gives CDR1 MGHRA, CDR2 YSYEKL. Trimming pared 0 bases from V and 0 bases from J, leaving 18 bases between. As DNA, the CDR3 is TGCGCCAGCAGCCAAGACCCTAATGGGCAGAAGAGCTCCTACAATGAGCAGTTCTTC. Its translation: CASSQDPNGQKSSYNEQFF.

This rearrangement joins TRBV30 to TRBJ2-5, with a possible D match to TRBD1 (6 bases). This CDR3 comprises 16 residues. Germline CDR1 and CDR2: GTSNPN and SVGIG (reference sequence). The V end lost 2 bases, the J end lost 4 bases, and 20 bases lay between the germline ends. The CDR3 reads CAWSRGQFFLGETQYF. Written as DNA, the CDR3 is TGTGCCTGGAGTCGCGGACAGTTCTTCTTGGGAGAGACCCAGTACTTC.

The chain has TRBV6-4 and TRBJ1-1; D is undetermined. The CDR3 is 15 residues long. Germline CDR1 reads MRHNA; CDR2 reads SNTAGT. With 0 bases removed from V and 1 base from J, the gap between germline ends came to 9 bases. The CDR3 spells CASSDSREQNTEAFF. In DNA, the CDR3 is TGTGCCAGCAGTGACTCGAGGGAACAGAACACTGAAGCTTTCTTT.